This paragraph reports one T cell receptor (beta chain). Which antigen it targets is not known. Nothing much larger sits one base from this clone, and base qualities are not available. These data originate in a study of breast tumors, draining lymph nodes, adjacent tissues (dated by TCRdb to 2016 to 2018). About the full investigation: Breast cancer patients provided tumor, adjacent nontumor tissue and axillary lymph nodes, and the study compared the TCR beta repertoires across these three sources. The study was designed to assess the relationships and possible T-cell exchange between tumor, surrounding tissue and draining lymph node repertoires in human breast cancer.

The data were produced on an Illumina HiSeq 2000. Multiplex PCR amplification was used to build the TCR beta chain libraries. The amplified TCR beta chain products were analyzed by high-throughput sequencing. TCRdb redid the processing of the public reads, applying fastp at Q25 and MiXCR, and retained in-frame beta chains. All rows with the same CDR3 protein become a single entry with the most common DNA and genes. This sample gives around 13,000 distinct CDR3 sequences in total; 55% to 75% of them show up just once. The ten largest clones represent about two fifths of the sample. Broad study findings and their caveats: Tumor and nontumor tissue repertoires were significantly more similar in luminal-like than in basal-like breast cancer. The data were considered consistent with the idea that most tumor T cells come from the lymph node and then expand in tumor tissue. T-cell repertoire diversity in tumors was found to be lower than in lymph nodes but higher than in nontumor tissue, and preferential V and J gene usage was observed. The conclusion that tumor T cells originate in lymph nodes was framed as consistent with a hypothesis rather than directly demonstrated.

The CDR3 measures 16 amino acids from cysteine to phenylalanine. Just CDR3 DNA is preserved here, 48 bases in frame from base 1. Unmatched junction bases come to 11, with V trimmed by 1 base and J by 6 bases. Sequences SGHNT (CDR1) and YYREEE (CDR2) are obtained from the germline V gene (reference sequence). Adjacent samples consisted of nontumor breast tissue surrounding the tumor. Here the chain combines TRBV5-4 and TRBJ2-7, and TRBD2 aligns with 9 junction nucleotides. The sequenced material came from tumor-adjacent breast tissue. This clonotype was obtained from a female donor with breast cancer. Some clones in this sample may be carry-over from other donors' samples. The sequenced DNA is TGTGCCAGCAGCTTGCGGGCGGGAGGGACCCCCTTCGAGCAGTACTTC. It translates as CASSLRAGGTPFEQYF. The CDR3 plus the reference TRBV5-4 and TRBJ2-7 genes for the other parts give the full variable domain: ETGVTQSPTHLIKTRGQQVTLRCSSQSGHNTVSWYQQALGQGPQFIFQYYREEENGRGNFPPRFSGLQFPNYSSELNVNALELDDSALYLCASSLRAGGTPFEQYFGPGTRLTVT.